This T cell receptor (beta chain) comes out of a study of T cells in Graves' hyperthyroidism and ophthalmopathy. The overall study: Upon initial diagnosis and before any treatment, peripheral blood was collected. Study-level results: Researchers found most expanded thyroid clonotypes above 0.001 in blood as well. Ophthalmopathy was model-predicted a median roughly 6.3 months pre-onset.

This clonotype was counted a few times. Antigen: not known. Germline lookup yields CDR1 SGHTA and CDR2 FQGTGA. Deletions cut 2 bases from V and 11 bases from J, with 9 bases between. The CDR3 spans 11 residues. Researchers took RNA transcripts and amplified the TCR beta CDR3 regions from them. First-round RT-PCR of the TCR CDR3 relied on the HTBI primer set. TCRdb reprocessed the multiplex PCR reads via MiXCR and lists one record per CDR3 protein. The sample lists about 360,000 distinct CDR3 sequences; less than 15% were seen once. The chain has TRBV7-3 and TRBJ1-1, with D hard to call. The material sequenced was blood. The sequence came from a woman between 18 and 29 years old with Graves' hyperthyroidism. The DNA of the CDR3 is TGTGCCAGCAGCTTACATTTAACGGCTTTCTTT. It is translated as CASSLHLTAFF. Variable domain in full (rest from reference TRBV7-3 and TRBJ1-1): GAGVSQTPSNKVTEKGKYVELRCDPISGHTALYWYRQSLGQGPEFLIYFQGTGAADDSGLPNDRFFAVRPEGSVSTLKIQRTERGDSAVYLCASSLHLTAFFGQGTRLTVV.